This record concerns one T cell receptor beta chain sequence. What it binds is unknown. The data derive from a study of beta chain features in type 1 diabetes. Across the whole study: Taken together, all samples contributed some 100 million examined sorted cells. General observations from the study: Insertions were fewer and deletions more numerous at VDJ junctions in type 1 diabetes patients.

Germline-derived CDR1 and CDR2 are MGHRA and YSYEKL. CDR3 size: 14 residues. V lost 4 bases and J lost 4, with 12 bases in between. cDNA synthesis used the whole RNA isolate, giving expressed TCRB sequences. Generated by immunoSEQ multiplex PCR, the TCRdb table keeps only in-frame clones and is missing some. The sample holds around 430,000 clones, approximately 30% seen once. The genes are TRBV4-1 and TRBJ2-3; perhaps TRBD2 as D (6 bases). Source material: naive CD4+ T cells from blood. This TCR was recovered from a man between 18 and 29 years old in good health. CDR3 bases: TGCGCCAGCAGCCCCACTAGCTACGCAGATACGCAGTATTTT. Its translation is CASSPTSYADTQYF.